The source of this T cell receptor (beta chain) is a study of blood T cell repertoires in COVID-19. Enrollees, roughly 18 to 90 years old, lived in 20 to 25 US areas. Original processing methods: Quantification of nucleated cells was approximated via reference gene primer amplification. Sequencing was performed with immunoSEQ multiplex PCR; in TCRdb, only in-frame clones are kept and a portion is missing. V and J calls and clone size follow that table, whereas D and trimming were derived from the DNA. Of around 160,000 clones detected, about 85% appear once; the ten largest clones hold about 4.1%. The CDR3 spans 12 residues. V was clipped by 3 bases and J by 6 bases, with 5 bases between them. Germline V lookup: CDR1 LGHDT, CDR2 YNNKEL (reference sequence).

This chain joins TRBV3-1 (or the pseudogene TRBV3-2) and TRBJ2-2; unclear D gene. Sequencing was performed on PBMCs or T cells enriched from blood (not recorded which). The receptor comes from a woman aged 40 to 50 who had been exposed to COVID-19. The CDR3 region has the DNA TGTGCCAGCAGCCAGGAGCCCGGGGAGCTGTTTTTT. Its protein is CASSQEPGELFF.